What follows is one T cell receptor beta chain and its context. What it binds is unknown. The entry originates in a study of T cell repertoires in cytomegalovirus infection. Overall study context: HLA-C-restricted CMV epitopes, recently identified, and well-studied HLA-B-restricted ones were used by the study. Public TCR beta signatures indicated both CMV infection and matching HLA type. The study, taken as a whole, reports: HLA-C-restricted, CMV-specific TCR beta clonotypes were dominant ex vivo.

J lost 6 bases, V lost 2 bases, and 5 bases had no gene match. There are 17 residues in the CDR3. The germline gives CDR1 MNHEY, CDR2 SVGEGT. Via MiXCR, TCRdb re-called the reads, giving one row per CDR3 protein. The sample holds more than 250,000 distinct CDR3 sequences, just under 25% seen once. The chain uses TRBV6-2 or TRBV6-3 and TRBJ2-1; 15 nucleotides align to TRBD2. The TCR sequence derives from a human donor in good health (CMV status not recorded). Some clones in this sample may be carry-over from other donors' samples. Sequences were derived from cultured PBMCs, sampled from culture after CMV antigen stimulation. The CDR3 protein is CASSYPKGLAGGNEQFF. The CDR3 DNA reads as TGTGCCAGCAGTTACCCGAAGGGACTAGCGGGAGGCAATGAGCAGTTCTTC.